The text below deals with one T cell receptor (beta chain). These data are taken from a study of T cells of healthy individuals. TCRdb reprocessed the 5' RACE reads with MiXCR, giving one entry per CDR3 protein. The table lists some 69,000 distinct CDR3 sequences, around 16% of them singletons. With 1 base removed from V and 4 bases from J, the gap between germline ends came to 5 bases. This CDR3 region has 14 residues. CDR1 is MNHNS, CDR2 SASEGT, per germline. This clonotype was obtained from a human donor in good health. The rearrangement joins TRBV6-1 to TRBJ2-6; D is unresolved. CDR3 loop: CASSEGRGANVLTF. DNA of the CDR3: TGTGCCAGCAGTGAAGGTAGAGGGGCCAACGTCCTGACTTTC.